This T cell receptor (beta chain) was recorded in a study of blood T cell repertoires in COVID-19. Study summary: Italy, Spain and the United States were the sources of the convalescent and acute COVID-19 samples. T cells, B-cell-depleted T cells, or PBMCs supplied cDNA or gDNA.

Authors' data handling: Researchers report that nucleated cell counts were estimated from reference gene primer amplification. Method: immunoSEQ multiplex PCR; TCRdb's copy keeps in-frame clones and lacks some. Clone size and V and J calls were adopted from that table, with D and trimming inferred from the DNA. The data show around 51,000 clones, 86% seen once. Germline CDR1 reads SGHRS; CDR2 reads YFSETQ. The CDR3 is 15 residues long. V shed 3 bases and J 3 bases; nucleotides not matched to a gene: 8. The rearrangement uses TRBV5-1 and TRBJ2-5, with 7 bases matching TRBD1. Sequencing was carried out using peripheral blood. This TCR derives from a man aged 80 or over with active COVID-19. CDR3 amino acids: CASSSAGTDEETQYF. In DNA form, the CDR3 reads TGCGCCAGCAGCTCCGCAGGGACAGATGAAGAGACCCAGTACTTC.